The source of this T cell receptor (beta chain) is a study of beta chain features in type 1 diabetes. Points from the study as a whole: Individuals with type 1 diabetes displayed fewer insertions and more deletions at VDJ junctions. Whether TCRB rearrangement is influenced by HLA type was left unresolved in this analysis. Shorter TCRB CDR3s, moderately but significantly so, were found in Type 1 diabetes patients in all four CD4+ subsets. The naive, central memory and Treg TCRB repertoires looked more alike in patients than they did in healthy donors.

Only a few counts were recorded for this clone. Its antigen is as yet unknown. Every isolated RNA sample was fully reverse transcribed, so sequencing captured expressed TCRB transcripts. Assay: immunoSEQ multiplex PCR; the TCRdb copy retains only in-frame clones and omits some. Seen here are about 160,000 clones, about 9.4% observed once, and the top ten hold roughly 0.5%. Staining for CD45RO/CCR7/CD25/CD127/CD95/CD27 allowed sorting of CD4+ naive, central memory, regulatory and stem cell-like memory cells. Sequencing used central memory CD4+ T cells from blood. This clonotype was sampled from a man between 25 and 39 years old with type 1 diabetes.

As DNA, the CDR3 is TGCAGCGTTTCTAGGGGGGAGACCCAGTACTTC. Amino acid sequence: CSVSRGETQYF. This rearrangement joins TRBV29-1 to TRBJ2-5; the D gene is possibly TRBD1 (6 bases). Trimming shortened V by 5 bases and J by 5 bases, and 9 bases separated the two germline ends. The length of the CDR3 is 11 residues. In germline, CDR1 is SQVTM, CDR2 ANQGSEA. Full variable domain (outside the CDR3, taken from reference TRBV29-1 and TRBJ2-5): SAVISQKPSRDICQRGTSLTIQCQVDSQVTMMFWYRQQPGQSLTLIATANQGSEATYESGFVIDKFPISRPNLTFSTLTVSNMSPEDSSIYLCSVSRGETQYFGPGTRLLVL.